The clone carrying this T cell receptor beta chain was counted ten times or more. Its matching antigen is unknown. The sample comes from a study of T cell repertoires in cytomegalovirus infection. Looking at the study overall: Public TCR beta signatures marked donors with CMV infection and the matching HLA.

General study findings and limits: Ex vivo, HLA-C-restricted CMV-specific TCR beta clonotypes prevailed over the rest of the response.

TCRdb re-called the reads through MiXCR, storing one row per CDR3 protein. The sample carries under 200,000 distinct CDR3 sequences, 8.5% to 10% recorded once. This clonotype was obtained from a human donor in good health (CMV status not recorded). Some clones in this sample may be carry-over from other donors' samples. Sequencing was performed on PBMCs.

The CDR3 region has the DNA TGTGCCAGCAGCTTAGTGAGTGGGACCCCCCGAAATGAGCAGTTCTTC. Amino acid sequence: CASSLVSGTPRNEQFF. The chain joins TRBV7-2 to TRBJ2-1; the D call may be TRBD1 or TRBD2 (5 bases each). Germline values: CDR1 SGHTA, CDR2 FQGNSA. The CDR3 sequence is 16 residues long. V gave up 1 base and J gave up 7 bases, with 17 bases separating them.